This TCR beta chain is drawn from a study of T cells expressing NK-cell markers. The overall study: Sequencing covered eight donors, seven HCMV-seropositive and one seronegative.

There are 15 residues in the CDR3. Germline CDR1 is SGHTA and CDR2 is FQGNSA. 5'RACE template switching built TCR beta cDNA with unique molecular identifiers. TCRdb reanalyzed the 5' RACE reads and collapses them to one entry per CDR3 protein, without DNA. This listing includes a few hundred thousand distinct CDR3 sequences. This sequence was found in a man aged 18-75 years in good health. The source material was blood T cells: a sorted CD56 or NKG2C T cell subset, CD4+ or CD8+ T cells, or bulk PBMC T cells (not recorded which). The V call is TRBV7-2, the J call TRBJ2-7; TCRdb's D call of TRBD2 is untestable without DNA. This chain's CDR3 is CASSLAPSRSYEQYF.